This is a list of T cell receptor beta chains from one sample in a study of cytomegalovirus exposure and HLA in healthy donors. The method was immunoSEQ multiplex PCR; TCRdb's version includes in-frame clones alone and lacks a portion of them. The data show under 200,000 clones, about nine tenths seen once. Specimen: PBMCs. These receptor sequences come from a woman in her thirties in good health and CMV-seronegative. Each CDR3 is given with its conserved first and last residue. Fields, in order: J gene, V gene, CDR3 protein.

TRBJ2-7 | TRBV10-3 | CAISESVGDRGYEQYF
TRBJ1-4 | TRBV7-9 | CASSQDLGGNNEKLFF
TRBJ2-5 | TRBV5-1 | CASSLSGIETQYF
TRBJ2-7 | TRBV4-3 | CASSPAARGSYEQYF
TRBJ1-6 | TRBV4-1 | CASSQGRVENSPLHF
TRBJ2-5 | TRBV6-5 | CASSRSSDTRGAQYF
TRBJ2-2 | TRBV7-6 | CASSSWGAGGPGELFF
TRBJ1-1 | TRBV15 | CATSYYVGVGSTEAFF
TRBJ2-1 | TRBV7-3 | CASSVASGWANEQFF
TRBJ1-1 | TRBV6-5 | CASSLTGLNTEAFF
TRBJ1-4 | TRBV6-1 | CASSEYRLWEKLFF
TRBJ1-2 | TRBV2 | CASSPSDREGYGYTF
TRBJ2-1 | TRBV7-8 | CASSLGGSGAYNEQFF
TRBJ2-1 | TRBV6-5 | CASSWTSGGYNEQFF
TRBJ1-2 | TRBV4-1 | CASSQEDGPYGYTF
TRBJ2-7 | TRBV29-1 | CSVGNSRQAGEQYF
TRBJ2-3 | TRBV4-1 | CASSSLLADTQYF
TRBJ2-1 | TRBV29-1 | CSCPAGVPNEQFF
TRBJ2-1 | TRBV5-1 | CASSHPWTGRAYNEQFF
TRBJ2-5 | TRBV30 | CAWMRGDAPRETQYF
TRBJ2-1 | TRBV7-3 | CASSLSGGGRNEQFF
TRBJ2-1 | TRBV7-9 | CASSTMAGARGQFF
TRBJ1-4 | TRBV27 | CASSSGQGATSTISNEKLFF
TRBJ1-2 | TRBV6-5 | CASPGQGAPGYGYTF
TRBJ2-7 | TRBV27 | CASRNTGTPNQYEQYF
TRBJ1-1 | TRBV5-4 | CASSPGRRGEGNTEAFF